The 27 T cell receptor beta chains below all came from one sample that was sequenced in a study of T cells in Graves' hyperthyroidism and ophthalmopathy. RNA transcripts gave rise to amplified TCR beta CDR3 regions. HTBI primers were used for first-round RT-PCR of the TCR CDR3. Each CDR3 protein gets one entry after TCRdb re-called the multiplex PCR reads with MiXCR. The sample carries more than 350,000 distinct CDR3 sequences, approximately 16% recorded once. The specimen sequenced was blood. The source is a woman between 55 and 75 years old with Graves' ophthalmopathy.

This clonotype turned up a few times. The chain joins TRBV7-9 to TRBJ2-2; the D is unclear. V shed 5 bases and J shed 1 base, with 11 bases lying between them. This CDR3 spans 15 amino acids. From germline, CDR1 is SEHNR and CDR2 FQNEAQ (reference sequence). This chain's CDR3 is CASSPRSQNTGELFF. Here the CDR3 DNA reads TGTGCCAGCAGCCCTCGGTCGCAGAACACCGGGGAGCTGTTTTTT.

This clonotype was detected many times. The chain is built from TRBV2 and TRBJ2-5; 11 positions match TRBD1. The V gene's germline CDR1 is SNHLY and CDR2 FYNNEI. There are 15 residues in the CDR3. The V segment lost 6 bases and the J segment 5 bases; nucleotides outside the gene matches: 8. The CDR3: CASRGQGVAGETQYF. CDR3 coding DNA: TGTGCCAGCAGGGGACAGGGGGTGGCCGGCGAGACCCAGTACTTC.

This sequence joins TRBV20-1 and TRBJ2-5, with 10 bases lining up with TRBD2. The CDR3 covers 16 residues. V was clipped by 3 bases and J by 5 bases; unmatched bases: 12. The germline V gene encodes CDR1 DFQATT and CDR2 SNEGSKA (reference sequence). CDR3 in DNA: TGCAGTGCTAGGCCCAACCCTAGCGGGAGAAGGGAGACCCAGTACTTC. It yields the protein CSARPNPSGRRETQYF.

This clonotype came up many times. CDR3 sequence: CASRGGTGSGETQYF. The DNA of the CDR3 is TGTGCCAGCAGAGGCGGGACAGGGTCCGGAGAGACCCAGTACTTC. This chain uses TRBV2 with TRBJ2-5; 9 bases are a match to TRBD1. Per germline, CDR1 SNHLY and CDR2 FYNNEI. The V and J ends lost 6 bases and 4 bases, in that order; junction bases with no gene match: 9. The CDR3 extends over 15 amino acids.

This clonotype occurred many times. This chain joins TRBV9 and TRBJ2-3, with 9 bases matching TRBD1. CDR3 length equals 16 residues. The V and J ends lost 4 bases and 2 bases, in that order; junction bases with no gene match: 8. Per the germline V gene, CDR1 is SGDLS and CDR2 is YYNGEE. CDR3 protein: CASSPSGTGLTDTQYF. CDR3 nucleotide sequence: TGTGCCAGCAGCCCCTCGGGGACAGGGCTCACAGATACGCAGTATTTT.

V usage is TRBV27 and J usage is TRBJ1-2; 7 bases match TRBD1. CDR3 length: 13 residues. Unmatched junction bases numbered 6, after V lost 3 bases and J lost 8 bases. Per the germline V gene, CDR1 is MNHEY and CDR2 is SMNVEV (reference sequence). The chain's CDR3 is CASSFTGVEGYTF. For the CDR3, the DNA is TGTGCCAGCAGTTTTACAGGGGTGGAAGGCTACACCTTC.

This clonotype came up many times. The rearrangement uses TRBV6-2 or TRBV6-3 and TRBJ2-1; D remains ambiguous. The germline gives CDR1 MNHEY, CDR2 SVGEGT. Between the trimmed V and J ends, which lost 1 base and 9 bases, there was a span of 4 bases. This CDR3 is 11 amino acids long. The CDR3 sequence: CASSYYSEQFF. The CDR3 bases are TGTGCCAGCAGTTACTATTCTGAGCAGTTCTTC.

The sample holds many counts of this clonotype. The chain joins TRBV3-1 to TRBJ2-3; a possible D gene is TRBD2 (5 bases). The CDR3 length is 13 residues. CDR1 is LGHDT, CDR2 YNNKEL, per germline (reference sequence). V was trimmed by 8 bases and J by 4 bases, leaving 13 bases between them. The CDR3 nucleotides are TGTGCCAGCCGGGGAGTTATCGCAGATACGCAGTATTTT. Encoded protein: CASRGVIADTQYF.

Regarding this clonotype: This may be a read error: a much more frequent sequence differs by one nucleotide. The rearrangement uses TRBV30 and TRBJ2-1; D might be TRBD2 (6 bases). This CDR3 region has 13 residues. The V end was cut by 7 bases, the J end by 5 bases, with 15 bases between. The germline gives CDR1 GTSNPN, CDR2 SVGIG (reference sequence). The CDR3: CASMAGPHNEQFF. In DNA, the CDR3 is TGTGCCTCCATGGCGGGACCCCACAATGAGCAGTTCTTC. The whole variable domain, filled in from reference TRBV30 and TRBJ2-1, reads SQTIHQWPATLVQPVGSPLSLECTVEGTSNPNLYWYRQAAGRGLQLLFYSVGIGQISSEVPQNLSASRPQDRQFILSSKKLLLSDSGFYLCASMAGPHNEQFFGPGTRLTVL.

This clonotype was recorded at least ten times. The V gene is TRBV29-1, the J gene TRBJ2-3, with 13 nucleotides matching TRBD2. CDR3 length: 13 amino acids. CDR1 and CDR2 from the germline V gene are SQVTM and ANQGSEA. V lost 3 bases to trimming and J lost 8 bases; unmatched junction nucleotides: 2. CDR3 amino acids: CSVEGLAGRTQYF. The CDR3 DNA reads as TGCAGCGTTGAGGGACTAGCGGGACGTACGCAGTATTTT.

This clonotype was observed a handful of times. The chain carries TRBV5-4 and TRBJ1-2, with 7 bases lining up with TRBD1. Germline V gene lookup returns CDR1 SGHNT and CDR2 YYREEE (reference sequence). V gave up 0 bases and J gave up 5 bases; unmatched junction bases: 4. This CDR3 is built from 14 residues. This CDR3 reads CASSLDGTAYGYTF. DNA for the CDR3: TGTGCCAGCAGCTTGGACGGGACAGCGTATGGCTACACCTTC.

The V and J genes are TRBV7-9 and TRBJ2-1, with 7 bases matching TRBD1. In germline, CDR1 is SEHNR, CDR2 FQNEAQ (reference sequence). CDR3 length: 15 amino acids. Germline trimming cut 3 bases from V and 8 bases from J; bases unmatched to any gene: 10. CDR3 DNA sequence: TGTGCCAGCAGCTTTGAGGAGACAGGGTACGATGAGCAGTTCTTC. Its protein product is CASSFEETGYDEQFF.

This clonotype was seen repeatedly, ten times or more. The CDR3 nucleotides are TGTGCCAGCAGTGAAGGGTCGGTGGTGGGACAGCCCCAGCATTTT. Encoded protein: CASSEGSVVGQPQHF. The chain has TRBV6-1 and TRBJ1-5; D is uncertain. Trimming took 1 base from V and 7 from J, leaving 14 bases between them. This CDR3 is 15 amino acids long. Looked up from germline, CDR1 is MNHNS and CDR2 is SASEGT.

This clonotype occurred many times. J is TRBJ2-2 and V is TRBV11-2, with D tentatively TRBD1 (5 bases). The V gene's germline CDR1 is SGHAT and CDR2 FQNNGV. V gave up 1 base and J gave up 6 bases, with 9 bases separating them. CDR3 size: 14 residues. CDR3 in DNA: TGTGCCAGCAGCTTAGCGGACATGTCCGGGGAGCTGTTTTTT. Translating it yields CASSLADMSGELFF. Full variable domain (rest looked up from reference TRBV11-2 and TRBJ2-2): EAGVAQSPRYKIIEKRQSVAFWCNPISGHATLYWYQQILGQGPKLLIQFQNNGVVDDSQLPKDRFSAERLKGVDSTLKIQPAKLEDSAVYLCASSLADMSGELFFGEGSRLTVL.

This clonotype has at least ten counts. The chain has TRBV20-1 and TRBJ2-1; D possibly corresponds to TRBD2 (6 bases). V was trimmed by 3 bases and J by 3 bases, leaving 15 bases between them. Germline V CDR1 and CDR2: DFQATT, SNEGSKA (reference sequence). The CDR3 has 15 residues. CDR3 nucleotides: TGCAGTGCTAGCCGAAGTAGCGGATTCTACAATGAGCAGTTCTTC. It specifies CSASRSSGFYNEQFF.

This clonotype has only a few counts. At one end the junction does not follow the germline gene, possibly because of a read error. The chain combines TRBV20-1 with TRBJ2-7, with D tentatively TRBD2 (6 bases). The CDR3 consists of 14 residues. Germline lookup yields CDR1 DFQATT and CDR2 SNEGSKA (reference sequence). CDR3 in DNA: TGCAATGCTAGTCCCTCATCTAGTTCAGCGGGGCAGTACTTC. It is translated as CNASPSSSSAGQYF.

This clonotype came up many times. The rearrangement uses TRBV2 and TRBJ2-5; possibly TRBD2 for D (6 bases). CDR1 is SNHLY, CDR2 FYNNEI, per germline. Trimming removed 7 bases at V and 3 bases at J, with 12 bases between. The length of the CDR3 is 13 residues. The CDR3 bases are TGTGCCAGCACCGAGGGACTCAAAGAGACCCAGTACTTC. Protein product: CASTEGLKETQYF. Looking up the rest from reference TRBV2 and TRBJ2-5 gives the full variable domain: EPEVTQTPSHQVTQMGQEVILRCVPISNHLYFYWYRQILGQKVEFLVSFYNNEISEKSEIFDDQFSVERPDGSNFTLKIRSTKLEDSAMYFCASTEGLKETQYFGPGTRLLVL.

This clonotype was seen repeatedly, ten times or more. This sequence joins TRBV7-9 and TRBJ1-1; D is uncertain. This CDR3 spans 13 amino acids. The germline V gene encodes CDR1 SEHNR and CDR2 FQNEAQ (reference sequence). Trimming pared 5 bases from V and 1 base from J, leaving 8 bases between. CDR3 sequence: CASSANPNTEAFF. The CDR3 nucleotides are TGTGCCAGCAGCGCAAACCCGAACACTGAAGCTTTCTTT.

A note on this clonotype: This may stem from a read error, because a much larger clone lies one nucleotide away. The chain links TRBV28 to TRBJ1-2, with D unclear. The CDR3 runs 13 residues. Germline CDR1 reads MDHEN; CDR2 reads SYDVKM. Trimming removed 6 bases at V and 4 bases at J, with 12 bases between. The chain's CDR3 is CASRSAGRYGYTF. In nucleotides, the CDR3 is TGTGCCAGCAGGTCGGCAGGCCGCTATGGCTACACCTTC.

This clonotype has at least ten counts. This chain connects TRBV5-1 to TRBJ1-1; maybe TRBD1 (6 bases). This CDR3 spans 14 amino acids. V dropped 5 bases and J dropped 4 bases, with 15 bases sitting between them. Germline V gene sequence: CDR1 SGHRS, CDR2 YFSETQ. The CDR3 is CASRPPGGGTEAFF. The CDR3 nucleotides are TGCGCCAGCAGGCCCCCCGGGGGCGGCACTGAAGCTTTCTTT.

This clonotype was seen a handful of times. The CDR3 reads CSFLRDKVSYEQYF. CDR3 nucleotide sequence: TGCAGTTTCCTCCGGGACAAGGTTAGCTACGAGCAGTACTTC. V gene TRBV20-1 combines with J gene TRBJ2-7, with D possibly being TRBD1 (6 bases). Trimming left V 8 bases short and J 3 bases short, with 20 bases between. This CDR3 comprises 14 residues. Germline-derived CDR1 and CDR2 are DFQATT and SNEGSKA (reference sequence).

A few counts support this clonotype. The chain couples TRBV18 to TRBJ1-5, with TRBD1 identical over 7 bases. The germline CDR1 and CDR2 sequences are KGHSH and LQKENI. The CDR3 is 15 amino acids. Trimming cost V 4 bases and J 7 bases; bases outside gene matches: 10. This CDR3 reads CASSQRQGFGQPQHF. The CDR3 bases are TGTGCCAGCTCACAAAGACAGGGTTTTGGGCAGCCCCAGCATTTT.

The chain employs TRBV19 and TRBJ2-3; 7 bases agree with TRBD1. The CDR3 spans 14 residues. Losses at the gene ends were 4 bases for V and 5 bases for J; bases not matched to a gene: 6. Germline lookup yields CDR1 LNHDA and CDR2 SQIVND (reference sequence). The DNA of the CDR3 is TGTGCCAGTAGTACGACAGGGAGTGGAGATACGCAGTATTTT. It encodes CASSTTGSGDTQYF.

This clonotype was picked up many times. The genes are TRBV6-1 and TRBJ1-5; tentative D call: TRBD1 (5 bases). Germline V lookup: CDR1 MNHNS, CDR2 SASEGT. The CDR3 is 14 amino acids. V dropped 1 base and J dropped 9 bases, with 13 bases sitting between them. The CDR3 protein is CASSEGDASPPQHF. In DNA form, the CDR3 reads TGTGCCAGCAGTGAAGGGGACGCCTCCCCGCCCCAGCATTTT.

The rearrangement links TRBV12-3 or TRBV12-4 to TRBJ2-1; 11 bases are shared with TRBD2. V dropped 3 bases and J dropped 10; count of bases not matched to a gene: 11. CDR3 length equals 16 residues. CDR3 nucleotide sequence: TGTGCCAGCAGTTTTGCTCCCACTAGCGGGAGTCAGGAGCAGTTCTTC. It is translated as CASSFAPTSGSQEQFF.

This clonotype was seen repeatedly, ten times or more. The genes are TRBV11-2 and TRBJ2-1, with 7 bases identical to TRBD2. CDR3 length: 15 residues. Trimming removed 5 bases from V and 5 bases from J; junction bases left unmatched: 9. The germline CDR1 and CDR2 sequences are SGHAT and FQNNGV. Here the CDR3 reads CASSPPRLANNEQFF. The CDR3 DNA reads TGTGCCAGCAGCCCTCCCCGACTAGCCAACAATGAGCAGTTCTTC.

The genes are TRBV7-8 and TRBJ2-1; 9 bases line up with TRBD2. This CDR3 region has 13 residues. Germline values: CDR1 SGHVS, CDR2 FQNEAQ. Trimming took 5 bases from V and 9 from J; bases not matched to a gene: 5. The CDR3 reads CASSPWREGEQFF. CDR3 DNA sequence: TGTGCCAGCAGCCCGTGGCGGGAGGGTGAGCAGTTCTTC.